Given below is one T cell receptor (beta chain) in context. Its antigen is not identified. This specimen comes from a study of cytomegalovirus exposure and HLA in healthy donors. Study context: The same platform was used for the 100 to 150 validation repertoires as for the roughly 670 first-cohort repertoires, as reported in a later analysis.

Regarding the study as a whole: The study listed some 160 cytomegalovirus-associated TCR beta chains. The finding came from a later analysis; first-cohort TCR clusters tended to co-occur in the 120 or so validation repertoires.

Germline V gene lookup returns CDR1 LGHNA and CDR2 YNFKEQ. The CDR3 runs 17 residues. The ends were cut back, 0 bases at V and 0 bases at J, with 13 bases in the middle. The method was immunoSEQ multiplex PCR; TCRdb's version includes in-frame clones alone and lacks a portion of them. The table lists about 170,000 clones, about 88% of them singletons, with around 2% in the top ten. This sequence joins TRBV4-2 and TRBJ2-3; tentatively, D is TRBD2 (5 bases). The TCR comes from a woman in her late teens or twenties in good health and CMV-seronegative. Sequencing was performed on PBMCs. Here the CDR3 reads CASSQDFSGVSTDTQYF. The CDR3 nucleotides read TGTGCCAGCAGCCAAGATTTCTCCGGGGTCAGCACAGATACGCAGTATTTT.